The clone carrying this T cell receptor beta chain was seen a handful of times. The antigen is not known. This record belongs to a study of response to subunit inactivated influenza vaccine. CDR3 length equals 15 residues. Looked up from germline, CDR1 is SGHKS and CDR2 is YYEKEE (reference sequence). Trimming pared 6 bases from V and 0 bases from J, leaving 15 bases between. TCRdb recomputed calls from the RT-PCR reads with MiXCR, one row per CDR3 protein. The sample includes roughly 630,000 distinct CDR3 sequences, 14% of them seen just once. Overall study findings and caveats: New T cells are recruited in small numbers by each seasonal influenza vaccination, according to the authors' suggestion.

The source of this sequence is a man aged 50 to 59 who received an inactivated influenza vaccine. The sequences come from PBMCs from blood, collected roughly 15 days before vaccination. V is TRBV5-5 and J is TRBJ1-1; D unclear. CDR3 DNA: TGTGCCAGCAACAAAGGAAGGGTCATGAACACTGAAGCTTTCTTT. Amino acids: CASNKGRVMNTEAFF.